A single sample gave rise to the 4 T cell receptor beta chains below, sequenced in a study of neurological immune-mediated disorders. Using its own MiXCR run on the 5' RACE reads, TCRdb lists one record per CDR3 protein. This sample has approximately 74,000 distinct CDR3 sequences; roughly 10% occur once, and the top ten carry less than 2%. Sequenced: PBMCs. These receptors all stem from a man aged 45-60 years in good health.

The sample holds many counts of this clonotype. This rearrangement joins TRBV28 to TRBJ2-7, with 12 bases matching TRBD2. V trimming: 6 bases; J trimming: 5 bases; junction bases outside the gene matches: 5. CDR1 and CDR2 (germline): MDHEN, SYDVKM. This CDR3 is built from 14 residues. CDR3 sequence (DNA): TGTGCCAGCAGCCCCAGGACTAGCGGGAACGAGCAGTACTTC. It translates to CASSPRTSGNEQYF. The full variable domain, its missing parts supplied by reference TRBV28 and TRBJ2-7, is DVKVTQSSRYLVKRTGEKVFLECVQDMDHENMFWYRQDPGLGLRLIYFSYDVKMKEKGDIPEGYSVSREKKERFSLILESASTNQTSMYLCASSPRTSGNEQYFGPGTRLTVT.

This clonotype occurred many times. The genes are TRBV5-1 and TRBJ2-5, with D perhaps matching TRBD2 (6 bases). The CDR3 is 14 residues long. Germline values: CDR1 SGHRS, CDR2 YFSETQ. V was clipped by 5 bases and J by 4 bases, with 15 bases between them. CDR3 loop: CASRYSGGSETQYF. The CDR3 DNA is TGCGCCAGCAGGTACTCAGGAGGGTCAGAGACCCAGTACTTC.

This clonotype was found many times. The rearrangement links TRBV20-1 to TRBJ2-3; weak D call: TRBD2 (5 bases). The CDR3 extends over 15 amino acids. Germline assignment: CDR1 DFQATT and CDR2 SNEGSKA (reference sequence). Trimming left V 1 base short and J 2 bases short, with 13 bases between. In nucleotides, the CDR3 is TGCAGTGCTAGAGTCCCGGGATCGTACACAGATACGCAGTATTTT. Protein: CSARVPGSYTDTQYF.

This clonotype was found many times. The gene calls are TRBV6-6 and TRBJ2-3; TRBD2 agrees at 10 bases. V was pared by 6 bases and J by 4 bases, with 7 bases of the junction left unmatched. This CDR3 is built from 15 residues. Germline-derived CDR1 and CDR2 are MNHNY and SVGAGI (reference sequence). CDR3 residues: CASSRSGRAADTQYF. The CDR3 DNA reads as TGTGCCAGCAGCCGGAGCGGGAGGGCCGCAGATACGCAGTATTTT.